What follows are 24 T cell receptor beta chains derived from one specimen sequenced in a study of blood T cell repertoires in COVID-19. Here immunoSEQ multiplex PCR was the method, and the copy in TCRdb shows in-frame clones only, minus some. The repertoire holds roughly 240,000 clones, with approximately 90% as singletons. The sample consisted of PBMCs or T cells enriched from blood (not recorded which). Every receptor here comes from a woman in her 30s with acute COVID-19.

The chain employs TRBV12-5 and TRBJ1-2; the D gene is possibly TRBD1 (6 bases). This CDR3 spans 12 amino acids. The ends were cut back, 2 bases at V and 8 bases at J, with 9 bases in the middle. Germline CDR1 reads LGHNT; CDR2 reads FRNRAP. The CDR3 loop is CASGLIQGGYTF. The DNA for the CDR3 is TGTGCTAGTGGTTTGATACAGGGCGGCTACACCTTC.

V and J are TRBV7-9 and TRBJ2-2; 7 bases are shared with TRBD2. CDR3 length: 17 residues. The V and J ends lost 3 bases and 2 bases, in that order; junction bases with no gene match: 9. Germline assignment: CDR1 SEHNR and CDR2 FQNEAQ (reference sequence). This chain's CDR3 is CASSFQRPGGNTGELFF. The CDR3 DNA follows: TGTGCCAGCAGCTTTCAACGTCCGGGGGGTAACACCGGGGAGCTGTTTTTT. Complete variable domain (other parts from reference TRBV7-9 and TRBJ2-2): DTGVSQNPRHKITKRGQNVTFRCDPISEHNRLYWYRQTLGQGPEFLTYFQNEAQLEKSRLLSDRFSAERPKGSFSTLEIQRTEQGDSAMYLCASSFQRPGGNTGELFFGEGSRLTVL.

CDR3 nucleotides: TGTGCCAGCAGCTCCGGGACAGCTTATCAGCCCCAGCATTTT. This translates into CASSSGTAYQPQHF. This chain links TRBV7-8 with TRBJ1-5; TRBD1 agrees at 7 bases. J gave up 5 bases and V 4 bases, and 5 bases lay outside the gene matches. This CDR3 has 14 amino acids. The germline V gene encodes CDR1 SGHVS and CDR2 FQNEAQ. Full variable domain (rest looked up from reference TRBV7-8 and TRBJ1-5): GAGVSQSPRYKVAKRGQDVALRCDPISGHVSLFWYQQALGQGPEFLTYFQNEAQLDKSGLPSDRFFAERPEGSVSTLKIQRTQQEDSAVYLCASSSGTAYQPQHFGDGTRLSIL.

The rearrangement joins TRBV9 to TRBJ2-5; tentatively, D is TRBD2 (5 bases). Per the germline V gene, CDR1 is SGDLS and CDR2 is YYNGEE. CDR3 size: 14 residues. V lost 0 bases to trimming and J lost 4 bases, with 10 bases between them. CDR3 in amino acids: CASSVGTSGETQYF. CDR3 nucleotides: TGTGCCAGCAGCGTAGGGACTTCTGGAGAGACCCAGTACTTC. The full variable domain, its missing parts supplied by reference TRBV9 and TRBJ2-5, is DSGVTQTPKHLITATGQRVTLRCSPRSGDLSVYWYQQSLDQGLQFLIQYYNGEERAKGNILERFSAQQFPDLHSELNLSSLELGDSALYFCASSVGTSGETQYFGPGTRLLVL.

CDR3 bases: TGTGCCAGCAGCACGGGACAGGTGAACACTGAAGCTTTCTTT. It translates to CASSTGQVNTEAFF. V usage is TRBV5-6 and J usage is TRBJ1-1; 8 positions agree with TRBD1. CDR3 length equals 14 residues. The V segment lost 4 bases and the J segment 0 bases; nucleotides outside the gene matches: 2. Germline CDR1 reads SGHDT; CDR2 reads YYEEEE.

V is TRBV19 and J is TRBJ2-3, with 10 bases lining up with TRBD2. In germline, CDR1 is LNHDA, CDR2 SQIVND (reference sequence). The CDR3 runs 16 residues. The J segment lost 2 bases and the V segment lost 4 bases, leaving 6 bases of the junction unmatched. DNA for the CDR3: TGTGCCAGTAGTAAACTAGCGGGGCCTCTCACAGATACGCAGTATTTT. Its protein product is CASSKLAGPLTDTQYF. The entire variable domain, with the rest obtained from reference TRBV19 and TRBJ2-3, is as follows: DGGITQSPKYLFRKEGQNVTLSCEQNLNHDAMYWYRQDPGQGLRLIYYSQIVNDFQKGDIAEGYSVSREKKESFPLTVTSAQKNPTAFYLCASSKLAGPLTDTQYFGPGTRLTVL.

The chain links TRBV30 to TRBJ1-6, with 8 positions matching TRBD1. V gave up 0 bases and J gave up 9 bases; unmatched junction bases: 4. The CDR3 runs 14 residues. Germline values: CDR1 GTSNPN, CDR2 SVGIG (reference sequence). The CDR3 here is CAWSVHRGFSPLHF. The CDR3 DNA follows: TGTGCCTGGAGTGTACACAGGGGGTTTTCACCCCTCCACTTT.

CDR3 sequence reads: CASSQDSRATGPAKNIQYF. Here the CDR3 DNA reads TGCGCCAGCAGCCAAGATAGTAGGGCAACAGGCCCCGCCAAAAACATTCAGTACTTC. The chain has TRBV4-1 and TRBJ2-4; perhaps TRBD1 as D (5 bases). Germline V gene lookup returns CDR1 MGHRA and CDR2 YSYEKL. V dropped 0 bases and J dropped 1 base, with 19 bases sitting between them. The CDR3 spans 19 residues.

The chain has TRBV7-2 and TRBJ1-2; no clear D. CDR1 is SGHTA, CDR2 FQGNSA, per germline. The CDR3 runs 14 residues. Trimming took off 6 bases at V and 7 bases at J, with 18 bases between the two ends. CDR3 nucleotides: TGTGCCAGCAGTTCCCCCGAACGGGTCGCTGGCTACACCTTC. Protein: CASSSPERVAGYTF.

This clone was detected only once. This sequence joins TRBV7-9 and TRBJ1-1; possibly TRBD1 for D (6 bases). The V gene lost 8 bases and the J gene lost 0 bases, with 10 bases spanning the gap. The length of the CDR3 is 13 residues. Germline CDR1 and CDR2: SEHNR and FQNEAQ (reference sequence). CDR3 DNA: TGTGCCAGCGATTGGGACATGAACACTGAAGCTTTCTTT. Translated: CASDWDMNTEAFF. The full variable domain, with the rest looked up from reference TRBV7-9 and TRBJ1-1, is DTGVSQNPRHKITKRGQNVTFRCDPISEHNRLYWYRQTLGQGPEFLTYFQNEAQLEKSRLLSDRFSAERPKGSFSTLEIQRTEQGDSAMYLCASDWDMNTEAFFGQGTRLTVV.

The V gene is TRBV27, the J gene TRBJ2-7; a weak D match, TRBD1 (5 bases). The CDR3 has 15 amino acids. V was shortened by 2 bases and J by 2 bases, with 13 bases between the two germline ends. Germline CDR1 and CDR2: MNHEY and SMNVEV (reference sequence). This chain's CDR3 is CASSLGPPGTYEQYF. The CDR3 coding sequence is TGTGCCAGCAGTTTAGGCCCCCCAGGGACCTACGAGCAGTACTTC.

The V and J genes are TRBV11-2 and TRBJ2-7; D remains unclear. The CDR3 length is 15 residues. CDR1 is SGHAT, CDR2 FQNNGV, per germline. V lost 5 bases to trimming and J lost 10 bases, with 24 bases between them. CDR3 sequence (DNA): TGTGCCAGCAGCCCACCTGGAGATACTGCTACGGAACAGTACTTC. Residues: CASSPPGDTATEQYF. Variable domain in full (rest from reference TRBV11-2 and TRBJ2-7): EAGVAQSPRYKIIEKRQSVAFWCNPISGHATLYWYQQILGQGPKLLIQFQNNGVVDDSQLPKDRFSAERLKGVDSTLKIQPAKLEDSAVYLCASSPPGDTATEQYFGPGTRLTVT.

This chain connects TRBV6-5 to TRBJ1-1; 12 bases match TRBD1. There are 15 residues in the CDR3. The junction had 11 bases not matched to a gene; V was cut back by 10 bases and J by 5 bases. CDR1 MNHEY and CDR2 SVGAGI come from the germline V gene. The CDR3, as DNA: TGTGCCACTGGGGGGGACAGGGGGCTTGGGACTGAAGCTTTCTTT. Amino acid sequence: CATGGDRGLGTEAFF.

This clone appeared a single time. This chain connects TRBV7-9 to TRBJ1-6; D unclear. CDR1 and CDR2 (germline): SEHNR, FQNEAQ (reference sequence). The CDR3 consists of 12 residues. Between the trimmed V and J ends, which lost 5 bases and 5 bases, there was a span of 4 bases. CDR3 coding DNA: TGTGCCAGCAGCCTTAATAATTCACCCCTCCACTTT. It codes for CASSLNNSPLHF.

The genes are TRBV29-1 and TRBJ2-2, with 9 positions matching TRBD1. Germline lookup yields CDR1 SQVTM and CDR2 ANQGSEA. The J segment lost 8 bases and the V segment lost 5 bases, leaving 9 bases of the junction unmatched. The CDR3 loop spans 14 amino acids. In nucleotides, the CDR3 is TGCAGCGTTCTCGGGACAGGGAAGCTTGGGGAGCTGTTTTTT. Protein: CSVLGTGKLGELFF.

The chain links TRBV28 to TRBJ2-3; D unclear. V was pared by 3 bases and J by 1 base, with 11 bases between. This CDR3 has 15 residues. Germline lookup yields CDR1 MDHEN and CDR2 SYDVKM. The CDR3 sequence is CASSFMGSRTDTQYF. In DNA form, the CDR3 reads TGTGCCAGCAGTTTTATGGGCAGCCGCACAGATACGCAGTATTTT.

J is TRBJ2-2 and V is TRBV7-8; the match to TRBD2 covers 16 bases. Trimming removed 4 bases from V and 6 bases from J; junction bases left unmatched: 2. The CDR3 consists of 16 residues. Germline lookup yields CDR1 SGHVS and CDR2 FQNEAQ. CDR3 sequence reads: CASSWGLAGGSGELFF. CDR3 bases: TGTGCCAGCAGCTGGGGACTAGCGGGGGGGTCCGGGGAGCTGTTTTTT. The full variable domain, rest sourced from reference TRBV7-8 and TRBJ2-2, is GAGVSQSPRYKVAKRGQDVALRCDPISGHVSLFWYQQALGQGPEFLTYFQNEAQLDKSGLPSDRFFAERPEGSVSTLKIQRTQQEDSAVYLCASSWGLAGGSGELFFGEGSRLTVL.

The gene calls are TRBV6-5 and TRBJ1-6; D ambiguous. CDR3 size: 14 residues. The germline V and J ends were trimmed by 2 bases and 7 bases, with 9 bases remaining between them. CDR1 and CDR2 (germline): MNHEY, SVGAGI. The CDR3, as DNA: TGTGCCAGCAGTTACGGGAGAAAGAATTCACCCCTCCACTTT. As protein: CASSYGRKNSPLHF.

The V gene is TRBV10-3, the J gene TRBJ1-1; D call uncertain. Germline V lookup: CDR1 ENHRY, CDR2 SYGVKD. The CDR3 runs 13 residues. V gave up 0 bases and J gave up 6 bases, with 8 bases separating them. The CDR3 loop reads CAISESMGAEAFF. The CDR3 DNA reads as TGTGCCATCAGTGAGTCTATGGGAGCTGAAGCTTTCTTT.

This sequence joins TRBV29-1 and TRBJ2-1; 9 bases are shared with TRBD2. The ends lost 7 bases at V and 7 bases at J; junction bases unmatched: 11. Germline lookup yields CDR1 SQVTM and CDR2 ANQGSEA. The CDR3 is 14 amino acids. The CDR3 reads CSAVGVAGENEQFF. The DNA for the CDR3 is TGCAGCGCCGTCGGGGTAGCGGGAGAAAATGAGCAGTTCTTC.

The chain employs TRBV5-6 and TRBJ1-5; perhaps TRBD1 as D (5 bases). The V and J ends lost 4 bases and 3 bases respectively, with 17 bases between them. The germline CDR1 and CDR2 sequences are SGHDT and YYEEEE. CDR3 length: 16 residues. DNA of the CDR3: TGTGCCAGCAGCCAGACCGCGACAGCTAACAATCAGCCCCAGCATTTT. Translated: CASSQTATANNQPQHF.

The V gene is TRBV4-2, the J gene TRBJ2-1, with 8 nucleotides matching TRBD2. V lost 1 base and J lost 2; bases outside the gene matches: 4. This CDR3 has 16 residues. Germline V gene data show CDR1 as LGHNA and CDR2 as YNFKEQ. CDR3 coding DNA: TGTGCCAGCAGCCAAGCTAGCGGGCCAACCTACAATGAGCAGTTCTTC. Amino acids: CASSQASGPTYNEQFF.

V is TRBV2 and J is TRBJ1-2; D perhaps matches TRBD1 (6 bases). Germline V gives CDR1 SNHLY, CDR2 FYNNEI. The CDR3 loop spans 11 amino acids. The V end was cut by 7 bases, the J end by 4 bases, with 7 bases between. The DNA for the CDR3 is TGTGCCAGCACGGACAGCTATGGCTACACCTTC. This codes for CASTDSYGYTF.

The J gene is TRBJ2-7, the V gene TRBV27; no clear D. The CDR3 is 12 amino acids. CDR1 MNHEY and CDR2 SMNVEV come from the germline V gene (reference sequence). Trimming left V 5 bases short and J 5 bases short, with 10 bases between. Here the CDR3 DNA reads TGTGCCAGCAGTCCCTCCCCCCACGAGCAGTACTTC. Protein: CASSPSPHEQYF.